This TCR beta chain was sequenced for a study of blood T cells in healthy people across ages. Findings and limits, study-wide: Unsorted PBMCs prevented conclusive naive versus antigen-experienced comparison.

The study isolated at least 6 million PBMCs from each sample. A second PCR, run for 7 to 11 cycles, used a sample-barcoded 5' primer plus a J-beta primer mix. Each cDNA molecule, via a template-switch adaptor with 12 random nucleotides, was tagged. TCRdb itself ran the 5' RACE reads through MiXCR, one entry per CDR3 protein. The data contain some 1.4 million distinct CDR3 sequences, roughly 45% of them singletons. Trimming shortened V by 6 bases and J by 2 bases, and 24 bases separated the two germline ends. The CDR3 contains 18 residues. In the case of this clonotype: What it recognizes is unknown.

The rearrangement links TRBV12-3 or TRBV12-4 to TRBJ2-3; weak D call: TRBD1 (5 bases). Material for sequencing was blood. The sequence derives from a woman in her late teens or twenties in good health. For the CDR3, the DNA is TGTGCCAGCAGGCTTACCCTGGGGCAGGACCTTGACACAGATACGCAGTATTTT. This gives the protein CASRLTLGQDLDTDTQYF.